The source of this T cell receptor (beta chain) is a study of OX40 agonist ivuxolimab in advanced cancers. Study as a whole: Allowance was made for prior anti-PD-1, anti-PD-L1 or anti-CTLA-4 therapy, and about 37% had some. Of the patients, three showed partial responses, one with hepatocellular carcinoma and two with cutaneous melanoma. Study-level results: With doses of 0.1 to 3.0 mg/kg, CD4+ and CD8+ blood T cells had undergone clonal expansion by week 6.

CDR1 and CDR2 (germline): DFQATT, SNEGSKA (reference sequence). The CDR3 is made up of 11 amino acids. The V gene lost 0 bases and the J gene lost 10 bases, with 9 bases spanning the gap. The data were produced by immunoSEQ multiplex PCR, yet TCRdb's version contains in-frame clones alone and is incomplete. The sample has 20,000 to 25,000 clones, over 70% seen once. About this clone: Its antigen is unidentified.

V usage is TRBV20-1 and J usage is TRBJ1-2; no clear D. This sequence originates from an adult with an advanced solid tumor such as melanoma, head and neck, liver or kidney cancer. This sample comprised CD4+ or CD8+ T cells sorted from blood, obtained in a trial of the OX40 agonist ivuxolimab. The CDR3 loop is CSARDPGTYTF. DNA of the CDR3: TGCAGTGCTAGAGATCCGGGCACCTACACCTTC.